The T cell receptor beta chain described here comes from a study of Ad26.COV2.S vaccination and SARS-CoV-2 variants. As to treatment: some 20 received Ad26.COV2.S at low or high dose, single or two shots; about 5 received placebo; per-sample allocation not given. Following the first vaccine or placebo injection, samples were taken on day 63. Method: immunoSEQ multiplex PCR; TCRdb's copy keeps in-frame clones and lacks some. The table has roughly 400,000 clones, around 91% seen once. The starting material was peripheral blood, obtained in a trial of Ad26.COV2.S vaccine versus placebo. The clonotype comes from a person aged 18 to 59 who received the Ad26.COV2.S COVID-19 vaccine or a placebo.

CDR3 in DNA: TGTGCCAGCACCCGGGAAGGGTCCGATCGGAACATTCAGTACTTC. Translation gives CASTREGSDRNIQYF. This chain links TRBV9 with TRBJ2-4, with D perhaps matching TRBD2 (5 bases). V shed 6 bases and J shed 7 bases, with 20 bases lying between them. Germline V gene lookup returns CDR1 SGDLS and CDR2 YYNGEE. The CDR3 length is 15 residues.